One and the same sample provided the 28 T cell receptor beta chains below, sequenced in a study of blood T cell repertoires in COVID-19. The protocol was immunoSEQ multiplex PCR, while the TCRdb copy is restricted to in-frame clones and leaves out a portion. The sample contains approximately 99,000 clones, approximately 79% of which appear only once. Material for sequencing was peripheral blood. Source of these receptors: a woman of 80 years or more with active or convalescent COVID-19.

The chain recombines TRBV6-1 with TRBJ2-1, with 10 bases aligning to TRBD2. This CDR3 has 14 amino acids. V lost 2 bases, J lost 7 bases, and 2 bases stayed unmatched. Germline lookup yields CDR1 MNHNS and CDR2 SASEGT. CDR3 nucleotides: TGTGCCAGCAGTGAACTAGCGGGAGTGAATGAGCAGTTCTTC. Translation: CASSELAGVNEQFF.

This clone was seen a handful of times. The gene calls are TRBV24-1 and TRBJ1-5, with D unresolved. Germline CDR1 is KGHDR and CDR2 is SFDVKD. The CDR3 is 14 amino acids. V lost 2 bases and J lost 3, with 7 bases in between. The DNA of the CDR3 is TGTGCCACCAGTGATTGGGGAGTCAATCAGCCCCAGCATTTT. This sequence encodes CATSDWGVNQPQHF.

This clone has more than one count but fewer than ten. CDR3 residues: CASSRRTGTINSPLHF. CDR3 coding DNA: TGTGCCAGCAGCCGACGGACGGGAACCATCAATTCACCCCTCCACTTT. The chain uses TRBV7-9 and TRBJ1-6; D gene uncertain. Looked up from germline, CDR1 is SEHNR and CDR2 is FQNEAQ (reference sequence). There are 16 residues in the CDR3. The V and J ends lost 5 bases and 7 bases respectively, with 18 bases between them.

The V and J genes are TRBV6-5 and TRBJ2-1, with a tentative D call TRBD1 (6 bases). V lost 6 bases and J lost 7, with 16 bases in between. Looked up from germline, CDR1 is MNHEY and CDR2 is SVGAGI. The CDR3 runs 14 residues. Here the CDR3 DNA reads TGTGCCAGCAGACTGGACAGATTTTCAAATGAGCAGTTCTTC. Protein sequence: CASRLDRFSNEQFF.

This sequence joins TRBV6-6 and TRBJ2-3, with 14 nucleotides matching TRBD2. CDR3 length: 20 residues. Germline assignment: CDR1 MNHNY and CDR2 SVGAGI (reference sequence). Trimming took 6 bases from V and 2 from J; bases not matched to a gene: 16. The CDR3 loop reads CASSQSIGTSGSGATDTQYF. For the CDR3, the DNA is TGTGCCAGCAGCCAAAGCATCGGGACTAGCGGGAGTGGGGCCACAGATACGCAGTATTTT.

CDR3 sequence reads: CASSFTEAVNTEAFF. The CDR3 nucleotides are TGCGCCAGCAGCTTTACAGAAGCCGTTAACACTGAAGCTTTCTTT. This rearrangement joins TRBV5-1 to TRBJ1-1, with D uncertain. Trimming removed 2 bases at V and 2 bases at J, with 13 bases between. This CDR3 region has 15 residues. The germline CDR1 and CDR2 sequences are SGHRS and YFSETQ. The full variable domain, rest sourced from reference TRBV5-1 and TRBJ1-1, is KAGVTQTPRYLIKTRGQQVTLSCSPISGHRSVSWYQQTPGQGLQFLFEYFSETQRNKGNFPGRFSGRQFSNSRSEMNVSTLELGDSALYLCASSFTEAVNTEAFFGQGTRLTVV.

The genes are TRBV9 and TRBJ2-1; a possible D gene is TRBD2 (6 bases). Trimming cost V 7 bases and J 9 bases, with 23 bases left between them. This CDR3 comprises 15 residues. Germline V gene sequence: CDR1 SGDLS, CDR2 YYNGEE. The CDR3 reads CASAPVPGEVGEQFF. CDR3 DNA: TGTGCCAGCGCTCCTGTCCCGGGGGAGGTAGGTGAGCAGTTCTTC.

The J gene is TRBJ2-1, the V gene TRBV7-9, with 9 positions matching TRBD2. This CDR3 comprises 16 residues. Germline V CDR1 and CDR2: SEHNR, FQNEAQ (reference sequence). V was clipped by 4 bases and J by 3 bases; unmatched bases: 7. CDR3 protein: CASSSLSGRHYNEQFF. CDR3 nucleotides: TGTGCCAGCAGCTCACTTAGCGGGAGACACTACAATGAGCAGTTCTTC.

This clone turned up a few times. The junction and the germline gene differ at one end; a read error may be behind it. The CDR3 DNA reads TGTGCCAGCAGCTCTCCAACACCTCCCCAAGCGGGCTTC. Translating it yields CASSSPTPPQAGF. The rearrangement links TRBV7-4 to TRBJ2-7; D possibly corresponds to TRBD2 (6 bases). CDR3 size: 13 residues. Germline V CDR1 and CDR2: SGHVT, SQSDAQ.

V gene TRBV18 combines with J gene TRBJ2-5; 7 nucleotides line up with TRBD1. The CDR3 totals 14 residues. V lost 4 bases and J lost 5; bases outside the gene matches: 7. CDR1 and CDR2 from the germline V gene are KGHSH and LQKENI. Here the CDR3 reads CASSLYRGAETQYF. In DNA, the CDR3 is TGTGCCAGCTCACTATACAGGGGAGCGGAGACCCAGTACTTC.

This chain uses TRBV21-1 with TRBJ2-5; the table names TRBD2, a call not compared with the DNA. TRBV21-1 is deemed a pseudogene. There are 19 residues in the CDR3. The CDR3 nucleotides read TGTGCCAGCAGCAAAGGGGGGGGGACTAGCGGGAGTTTATTAGAGACCCAGTACTTC. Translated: CASSKGGGTSGSLLETQYF.

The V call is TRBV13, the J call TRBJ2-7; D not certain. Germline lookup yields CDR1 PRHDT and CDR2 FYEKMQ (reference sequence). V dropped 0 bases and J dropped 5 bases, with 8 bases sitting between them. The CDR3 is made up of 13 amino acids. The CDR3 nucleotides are TGTGCCAGCAGCTTAGGCCGGTATGACGAGCAGTACTTC. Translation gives CASSLGRYDEQYF.

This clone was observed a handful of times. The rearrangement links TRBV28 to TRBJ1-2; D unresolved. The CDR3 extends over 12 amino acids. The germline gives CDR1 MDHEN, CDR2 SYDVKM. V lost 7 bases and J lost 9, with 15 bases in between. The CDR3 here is CASTRGLFSYTF. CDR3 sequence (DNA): TGTGCCAGCACTCGGGGTTTGTTTAGCTACACCTTC.

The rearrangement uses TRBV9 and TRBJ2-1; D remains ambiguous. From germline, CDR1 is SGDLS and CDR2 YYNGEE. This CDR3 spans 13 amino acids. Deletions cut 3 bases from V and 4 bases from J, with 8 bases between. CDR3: CASSASPYNEQFF. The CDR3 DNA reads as TGTGCCAGCAGCGCCAGTCCTTACAATGAGCAGTTCTTC.

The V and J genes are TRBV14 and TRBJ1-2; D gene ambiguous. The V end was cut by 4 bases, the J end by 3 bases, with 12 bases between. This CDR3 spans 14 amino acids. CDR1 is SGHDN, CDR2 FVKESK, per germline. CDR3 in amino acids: CASSPPGGYYGYTF. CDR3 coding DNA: TGTGCCAGCAGCCCCCCTGGCGGTTACTATGGCTACACCTTC.

CDR3 protein: CSVEDSPGLSEAFF. CDR3 in DNA: TGCAGCGTAGAGGACAGCCCTGGGTTATCTGAAGCTTTCTTT. The rearrangement joins TRBV29-1 to TRBJ1-1; a possible D gene is TRBD1 (6 bases). V was cut by 6 bases and J by 6 bases, with 20 bases left in between. In germline, CDR1 is SQVTM, CDR2 ANQGSEA. The CDR3 has 14 residues.

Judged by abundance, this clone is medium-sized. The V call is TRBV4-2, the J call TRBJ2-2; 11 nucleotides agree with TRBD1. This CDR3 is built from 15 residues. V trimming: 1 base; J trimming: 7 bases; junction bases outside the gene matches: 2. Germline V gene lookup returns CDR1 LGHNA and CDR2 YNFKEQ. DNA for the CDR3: TGTGCCAGCAGCCAAGGGACAGGGGGCTTCGGGGAGCTGTTTTTT. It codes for CASSQGTGGFGELFF.

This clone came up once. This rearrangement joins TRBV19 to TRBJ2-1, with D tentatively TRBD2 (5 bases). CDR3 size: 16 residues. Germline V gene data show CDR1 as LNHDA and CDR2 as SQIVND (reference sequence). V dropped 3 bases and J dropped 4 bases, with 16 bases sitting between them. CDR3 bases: TGTGCCAGTAGTATGCCACTAGGCATGCAGTACAATGAGCAGTTCTTC. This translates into CASSMPLGMQYNEQFF.

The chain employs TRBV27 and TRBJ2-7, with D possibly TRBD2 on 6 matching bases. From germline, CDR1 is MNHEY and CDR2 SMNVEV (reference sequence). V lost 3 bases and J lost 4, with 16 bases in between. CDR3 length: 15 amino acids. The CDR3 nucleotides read TGTGCCAGCAGTTTGTTCGGGAGTCTGACGTACGAGCAGTACTTC. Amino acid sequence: CASSLFGSLTYEQYF.

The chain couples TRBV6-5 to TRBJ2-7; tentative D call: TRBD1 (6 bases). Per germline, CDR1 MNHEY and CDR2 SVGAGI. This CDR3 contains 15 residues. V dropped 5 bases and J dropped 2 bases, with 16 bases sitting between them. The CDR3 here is CASSRTVQRPYEQYF. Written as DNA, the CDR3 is TGTGCCAGCAGTAGGACAGTCCAGAGACCCTACGAGCAGTACTTC.

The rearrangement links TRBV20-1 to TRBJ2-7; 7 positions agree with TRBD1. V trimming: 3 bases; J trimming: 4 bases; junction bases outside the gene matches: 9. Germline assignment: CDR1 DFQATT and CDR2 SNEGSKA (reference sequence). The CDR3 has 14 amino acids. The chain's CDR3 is CSASTKGALYEQYF. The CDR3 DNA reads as TGCAGTGCTAGTACGAAGGGGGCTCTTTACGAGCAGTACTTC.

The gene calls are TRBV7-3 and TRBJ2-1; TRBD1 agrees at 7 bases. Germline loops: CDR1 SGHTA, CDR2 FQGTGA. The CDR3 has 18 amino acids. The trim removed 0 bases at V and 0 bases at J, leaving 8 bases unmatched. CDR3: CASSLTRPQGSSYNEQFF. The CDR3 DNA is TGTGCCAGCAGCTTAACGCGCCCACAGGGGAGCTCCTACAATGAGCAGTTCTTC.

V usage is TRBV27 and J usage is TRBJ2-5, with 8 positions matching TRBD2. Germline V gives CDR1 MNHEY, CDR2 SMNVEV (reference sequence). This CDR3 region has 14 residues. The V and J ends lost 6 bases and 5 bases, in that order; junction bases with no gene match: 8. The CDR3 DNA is TGTGCCAGCAGGGTCTTGGGGACTAGGGAGACCCAGTACTTC. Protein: CASRVLGTRETQYF.

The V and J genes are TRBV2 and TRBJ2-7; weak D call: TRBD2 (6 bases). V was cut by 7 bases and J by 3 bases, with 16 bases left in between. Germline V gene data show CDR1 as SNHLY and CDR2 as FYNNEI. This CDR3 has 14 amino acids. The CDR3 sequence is CASIDGGRDYEQYF. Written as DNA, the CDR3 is TGTGCCAGCATTGACGGGGGTAGGGACTACGAGCAGTACTTC.

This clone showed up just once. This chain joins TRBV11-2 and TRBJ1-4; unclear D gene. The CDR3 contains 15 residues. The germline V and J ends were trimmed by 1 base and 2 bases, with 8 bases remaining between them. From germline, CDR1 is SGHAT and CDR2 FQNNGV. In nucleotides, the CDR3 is TGTGCCAGCAGCTTAGCGAGGGCCACTAATGAAAAACTGTTTTTT. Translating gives CASSLARATNEKLFF.

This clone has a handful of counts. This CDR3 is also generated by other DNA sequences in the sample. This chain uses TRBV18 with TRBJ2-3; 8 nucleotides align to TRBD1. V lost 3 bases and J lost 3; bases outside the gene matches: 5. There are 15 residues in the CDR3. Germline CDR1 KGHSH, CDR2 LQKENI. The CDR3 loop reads CASSPRTGSTDTQYF. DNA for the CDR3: TGTGCCAGCTCACCCAGGACAGGGTCGACAGATACGCAGTATTTT.

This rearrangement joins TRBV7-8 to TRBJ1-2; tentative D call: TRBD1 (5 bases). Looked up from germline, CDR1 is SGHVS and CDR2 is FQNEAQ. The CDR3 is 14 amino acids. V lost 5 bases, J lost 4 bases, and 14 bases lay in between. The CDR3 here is CASSPQWGPYGYTF. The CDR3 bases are TGTGCCAGCAGCCCCCAGTGGGGCCCCTATGGCTACACCTTC.

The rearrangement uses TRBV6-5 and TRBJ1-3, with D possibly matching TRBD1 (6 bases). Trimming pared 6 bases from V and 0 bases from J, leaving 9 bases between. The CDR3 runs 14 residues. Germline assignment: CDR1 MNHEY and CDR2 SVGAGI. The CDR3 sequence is CASRDSVSGNTIYF. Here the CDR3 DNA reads TGTGCCAGCAGGGACAGTGTCTCTGGAAACACCATATATTTT.